What follows is one TCR beta chain and its context. Its antigen remains unknown. This sample stems from a study of graft-versus-host responses after intestinal transplantation. Repertoires were generated with immunoSEQ multiplex PCR, while TCRdb's copy carries only in-frame clones and drops some. This table holds approximately 110,000 clones, approximately 90% found once. The CDR3 runs to 14 residues. CDR1 is ENHRY and CDR2 is SYGVKD in the germline V gene. The ends lost 5 bases at V and 3 bases at J; junction bases unmatched: 3. The source of this sequence is a human donor who was the organ donor for an intestinal transplant. The rearrangement links TRBV10-3 to TRBJ2-3; TRBD1 agrees at 9 bases. Source: unstimulated CD4+ T cells sorted from spleen or lymph node cells, taken before transplant. The CDR3 region is CAISRQGGTDTQYF. As DNA, the CDR3 is TGTGCCATCAGTCGACAGGGGGGGACAGATACGCAGTATTTT.